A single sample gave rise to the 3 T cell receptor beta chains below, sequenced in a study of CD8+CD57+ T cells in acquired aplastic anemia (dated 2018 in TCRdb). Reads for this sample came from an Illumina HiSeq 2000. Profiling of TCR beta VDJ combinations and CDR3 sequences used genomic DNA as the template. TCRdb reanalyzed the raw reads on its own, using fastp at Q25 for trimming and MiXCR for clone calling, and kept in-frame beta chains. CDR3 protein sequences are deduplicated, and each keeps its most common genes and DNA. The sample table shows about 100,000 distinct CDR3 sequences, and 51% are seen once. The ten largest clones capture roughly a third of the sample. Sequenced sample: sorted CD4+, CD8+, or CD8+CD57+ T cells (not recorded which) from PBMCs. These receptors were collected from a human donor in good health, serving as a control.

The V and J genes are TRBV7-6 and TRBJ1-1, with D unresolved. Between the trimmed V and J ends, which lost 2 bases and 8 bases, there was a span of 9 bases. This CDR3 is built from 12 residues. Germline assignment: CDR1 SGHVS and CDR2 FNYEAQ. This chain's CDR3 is CASSLFGGEAFF. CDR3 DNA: TGTGCCAGCAGCTTATTCGGTGGCGAAGCTTTCTTT.

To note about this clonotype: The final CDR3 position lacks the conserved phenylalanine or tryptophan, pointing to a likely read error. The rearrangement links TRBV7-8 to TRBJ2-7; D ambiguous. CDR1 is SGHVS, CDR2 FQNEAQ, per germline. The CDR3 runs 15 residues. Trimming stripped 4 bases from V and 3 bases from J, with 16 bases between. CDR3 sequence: CASSSTPGSDYEQYS. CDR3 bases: TGTGCCAGCAGCTCCACTCCTGGTTCGGACTACGAGCAGTACTCC.

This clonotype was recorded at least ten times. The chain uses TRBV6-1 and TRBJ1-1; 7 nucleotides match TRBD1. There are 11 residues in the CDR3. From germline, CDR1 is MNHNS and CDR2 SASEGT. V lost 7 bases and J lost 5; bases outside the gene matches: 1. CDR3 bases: TGTGCCAGCAAGGGGGCGACTGAAGCTTTCTTT. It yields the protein CASKGATEAFF.